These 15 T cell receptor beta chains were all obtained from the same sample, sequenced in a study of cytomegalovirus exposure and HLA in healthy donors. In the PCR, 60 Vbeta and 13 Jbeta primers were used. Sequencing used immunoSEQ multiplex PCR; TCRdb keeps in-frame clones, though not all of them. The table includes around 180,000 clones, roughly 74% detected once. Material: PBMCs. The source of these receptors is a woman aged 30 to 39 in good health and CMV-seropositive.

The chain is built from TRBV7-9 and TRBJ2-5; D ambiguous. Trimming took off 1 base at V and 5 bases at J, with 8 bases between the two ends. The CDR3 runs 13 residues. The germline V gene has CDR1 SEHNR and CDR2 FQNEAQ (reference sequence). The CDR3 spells CASSLGEVETQYF. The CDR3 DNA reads TGTGCCAGCAGCTTAGGAGAGGTGGAGACCCAGTACTTC.

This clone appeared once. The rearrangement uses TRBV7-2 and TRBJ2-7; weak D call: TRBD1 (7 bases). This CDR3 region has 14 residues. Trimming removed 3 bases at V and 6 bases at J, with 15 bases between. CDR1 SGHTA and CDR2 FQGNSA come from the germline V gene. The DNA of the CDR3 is TGTGCCAGCAGCTTGAGGCGGGACAGATCCGAGCAGTACTTC. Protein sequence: CASSLRRDRSEQYF.

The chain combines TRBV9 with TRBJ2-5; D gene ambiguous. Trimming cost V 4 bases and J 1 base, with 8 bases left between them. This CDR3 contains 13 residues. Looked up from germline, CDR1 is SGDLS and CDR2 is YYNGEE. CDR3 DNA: TGTGCCAGCAGCAAGATCGGCCAAGAGACCCAGTACTTC. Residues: CASSKIGQETQYF.

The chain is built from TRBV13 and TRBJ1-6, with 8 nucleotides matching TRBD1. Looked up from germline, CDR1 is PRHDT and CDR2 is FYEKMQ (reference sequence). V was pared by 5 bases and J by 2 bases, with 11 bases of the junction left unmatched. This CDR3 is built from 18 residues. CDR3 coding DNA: TGTGCCAGCAGCGTACGACAGGGGAGAGCCCCCTATAATTCACCCCTCCACTTT. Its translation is CASSVRQGRAPYNSPLHF.

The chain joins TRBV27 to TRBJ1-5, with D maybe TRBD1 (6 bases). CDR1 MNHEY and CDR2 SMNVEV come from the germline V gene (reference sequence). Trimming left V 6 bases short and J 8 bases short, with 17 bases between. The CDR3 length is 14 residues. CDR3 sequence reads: CASRRGTFEEPQHF. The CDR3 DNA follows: TGTGCCAGCAGACGTGGGACATTCGAGGAGCCCCAGCATTTT.

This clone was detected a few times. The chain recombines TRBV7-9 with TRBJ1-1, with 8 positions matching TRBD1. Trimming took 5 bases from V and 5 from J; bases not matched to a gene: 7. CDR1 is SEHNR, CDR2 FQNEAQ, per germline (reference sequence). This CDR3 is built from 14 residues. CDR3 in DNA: TGTGCCAGCAGCAGGCAGGGGGCTGGGACTGAAGCTTTCTTT. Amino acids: CASSRQGAGTEAFF.

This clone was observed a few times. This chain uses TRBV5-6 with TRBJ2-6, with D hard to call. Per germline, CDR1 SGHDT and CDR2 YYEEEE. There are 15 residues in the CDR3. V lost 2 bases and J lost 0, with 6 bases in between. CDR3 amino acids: CASSLPGSGANVLTF. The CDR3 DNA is TGTGCCAGCAGCTTACCCGGCTCTGGGGCCAACGTCCTGACTTTC.

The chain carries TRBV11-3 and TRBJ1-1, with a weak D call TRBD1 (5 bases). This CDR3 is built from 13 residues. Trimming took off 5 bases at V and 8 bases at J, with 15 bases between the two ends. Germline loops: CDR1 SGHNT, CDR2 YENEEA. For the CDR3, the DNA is TGTGCCAGCAGCCTCGGGGGGACTTCCGAAGCTTTCTTT. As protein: CASSLGGTSEAFF.

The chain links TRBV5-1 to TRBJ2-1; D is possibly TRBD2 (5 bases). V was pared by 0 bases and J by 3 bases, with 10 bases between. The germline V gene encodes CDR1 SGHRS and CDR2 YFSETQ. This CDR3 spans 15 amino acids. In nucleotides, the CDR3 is TGCGCCAGCAGCTTGGGCCTAGAGGGCTACAATGAGCAGTTCTTC. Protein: CASSLGLEGYNEQFF.

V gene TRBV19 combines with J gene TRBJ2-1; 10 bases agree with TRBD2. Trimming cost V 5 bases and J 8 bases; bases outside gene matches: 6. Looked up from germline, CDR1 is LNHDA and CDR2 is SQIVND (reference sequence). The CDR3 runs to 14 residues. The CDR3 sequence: CASSERGGLDEQFF. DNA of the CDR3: TGTGCCAGTAGTGAGCGGGGGGGCCTCGATGAGCAGTTCTTC.

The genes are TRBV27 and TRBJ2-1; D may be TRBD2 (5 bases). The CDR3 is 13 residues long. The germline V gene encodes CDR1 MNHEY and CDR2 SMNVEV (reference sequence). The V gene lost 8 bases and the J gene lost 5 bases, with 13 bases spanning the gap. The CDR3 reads CASSPGYHNEQFF. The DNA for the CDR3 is TGTGCCAGCTCTCCGGGGTACCACAATGAGCAGTTCTTC.

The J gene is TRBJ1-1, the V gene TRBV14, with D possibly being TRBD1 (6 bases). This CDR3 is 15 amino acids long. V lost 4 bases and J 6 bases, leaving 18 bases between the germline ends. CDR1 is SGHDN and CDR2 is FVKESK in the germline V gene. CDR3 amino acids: CASSRTNLQGSEAFF. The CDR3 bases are TGTGCCAGCAGCCGAACCAATTTACAGGGTTCTGAAGCTTTCTTT.

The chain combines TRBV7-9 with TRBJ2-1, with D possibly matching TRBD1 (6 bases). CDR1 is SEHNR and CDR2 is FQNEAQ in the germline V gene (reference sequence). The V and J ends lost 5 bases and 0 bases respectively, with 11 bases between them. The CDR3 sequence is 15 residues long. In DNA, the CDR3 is TGTGCCAGCAGCCCGCAGGGGAGCTCCTACAATGAGCAGTTCTTC. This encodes CASSPQGSSYNEQFF.

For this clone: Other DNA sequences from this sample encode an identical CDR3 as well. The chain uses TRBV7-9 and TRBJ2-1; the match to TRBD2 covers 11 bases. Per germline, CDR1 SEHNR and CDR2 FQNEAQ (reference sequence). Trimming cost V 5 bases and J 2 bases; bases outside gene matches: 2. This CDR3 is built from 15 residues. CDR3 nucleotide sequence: TGTGCCAGCAGCGGGACTAGCGGTACCTACAATGAGCAGTTCTTC. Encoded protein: CASSGTSGTYNEQFF.

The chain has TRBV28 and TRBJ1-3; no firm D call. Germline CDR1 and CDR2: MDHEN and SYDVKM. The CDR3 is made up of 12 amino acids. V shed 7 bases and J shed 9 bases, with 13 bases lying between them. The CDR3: CASMGLGVTIYF. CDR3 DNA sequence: TGTGCCAGCATGGGTCTTGGAGTCACCATATATTTT.